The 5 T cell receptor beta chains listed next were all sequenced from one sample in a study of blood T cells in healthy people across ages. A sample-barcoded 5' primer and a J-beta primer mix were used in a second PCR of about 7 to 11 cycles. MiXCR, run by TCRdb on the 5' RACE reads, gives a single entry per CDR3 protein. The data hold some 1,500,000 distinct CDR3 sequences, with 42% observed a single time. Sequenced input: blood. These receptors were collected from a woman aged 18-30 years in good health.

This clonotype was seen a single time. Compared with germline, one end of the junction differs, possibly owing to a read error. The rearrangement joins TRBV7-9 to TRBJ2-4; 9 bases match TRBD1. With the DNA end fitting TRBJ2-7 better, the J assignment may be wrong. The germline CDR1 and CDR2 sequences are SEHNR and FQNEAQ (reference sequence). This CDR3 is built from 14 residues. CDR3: CVSSFRDRDYEQYF. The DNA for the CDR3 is TGTGTCAGCAGCTTCCGGGACAGGGACTACGAGCAGTACTTC.

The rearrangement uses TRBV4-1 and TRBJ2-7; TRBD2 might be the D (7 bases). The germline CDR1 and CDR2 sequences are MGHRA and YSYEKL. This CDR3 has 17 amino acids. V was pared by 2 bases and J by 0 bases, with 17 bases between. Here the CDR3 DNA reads TGCGCCAGCAGCCAAAGTGGGGGGGGCATAAGCTCCTACGAGCAGTACTTC. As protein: CASSQSGGGISSYEQYF.

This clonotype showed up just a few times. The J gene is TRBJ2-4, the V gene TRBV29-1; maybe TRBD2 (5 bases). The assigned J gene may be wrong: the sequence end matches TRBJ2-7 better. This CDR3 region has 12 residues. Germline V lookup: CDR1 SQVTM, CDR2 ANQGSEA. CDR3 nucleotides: TGCAGCGCCGGGGAAGGGTCTCGCGAGCAGTACTTC. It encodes CSAGEGSREQYF.

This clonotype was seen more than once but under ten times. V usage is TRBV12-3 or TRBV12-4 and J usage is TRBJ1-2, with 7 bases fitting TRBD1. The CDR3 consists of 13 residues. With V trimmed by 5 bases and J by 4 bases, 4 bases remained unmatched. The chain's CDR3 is CASSVRGFYGYTF. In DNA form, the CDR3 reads TGTGCCAGCAGTGTCAGGGGGTTCTATGGCTACACCTTC.

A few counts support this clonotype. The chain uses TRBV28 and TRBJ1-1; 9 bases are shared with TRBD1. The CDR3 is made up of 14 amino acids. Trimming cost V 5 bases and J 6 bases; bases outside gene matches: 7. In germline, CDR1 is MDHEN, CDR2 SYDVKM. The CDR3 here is CASSTPGTGSEAFF. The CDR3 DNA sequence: TGTGCCAGCAGTACTCCCGGGACAGGGTCTGAAGCTTTCTTT.